This T cell receptor beta chain came from a study of T cells in Graves' hyperthyroidism and ophthalmopathy. The germline gives CDR1 SGHTA, CDR2 FQGNSA. The V end lost 4 bases, the J end lost 9 bases, and 15 bases lay between the germline ends. This CDR3 spans 13 amino acids. Using RNA transcripts as the source, TCR beta CDR3 regions were amplified. The primer set for the first-round RT-PCR of the TCR CDR3 was HTBI. Each CDR3 protein is one row after TCRdb ran MiXCR on the multiplex PCR reads. The repertoire has about 96,000 distinct CDR3 sequences, about half of them found once; the top ten carry around 30%. In this sample, this clonotype turned up many times. A roughly 9.3 ml volume of fresh peripheral blood provided the PBMCs.

The chain links TRBV7-2 to TRBJ1-1, with D unclear. Sequencing was done on a sample of blood. This TCR was recovered from a woman aged 35 to 49 with Graves' hyperthyroidism. CDR3 in DNA: TGTGCCAGCAGCTCGATGGCCGTTTCGCAAGCTTTCTTT. Protein: CASSSMAVSQAFF.